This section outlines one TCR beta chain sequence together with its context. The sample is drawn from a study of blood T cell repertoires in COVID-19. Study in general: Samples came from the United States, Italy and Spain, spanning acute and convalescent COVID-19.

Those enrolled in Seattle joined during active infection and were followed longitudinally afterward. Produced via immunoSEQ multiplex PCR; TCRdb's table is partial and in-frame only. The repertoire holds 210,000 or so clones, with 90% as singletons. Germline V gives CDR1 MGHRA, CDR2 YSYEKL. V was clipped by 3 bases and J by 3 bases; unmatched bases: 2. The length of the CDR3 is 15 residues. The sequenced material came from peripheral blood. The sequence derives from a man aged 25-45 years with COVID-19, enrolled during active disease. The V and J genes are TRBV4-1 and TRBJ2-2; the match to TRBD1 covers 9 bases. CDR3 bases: TGCGCCAGCAGCCAGCGGACAGGGGACACCGGGGAGCTGTTTTTT. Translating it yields CASSQRTGDTGELFF.